The source of this T cell receptor (beta chain) is a study of identical twins. Each CDR3 protein is one row after TCRdb ran MiXCR on the 5' RACE reads. The table lists hundreds of thousands of distinct CDR3 sequences, over 8% of them singletons, with 5.1% in the top ten. This clonotype was observed a few times. V was pared by 6 bases and J by 5 bases, with 8 bases of the junction left unmatched. CDR3 length: 13 residues. Looked up from germline, CDR1 is DFQATT and CDR2 is SNEGSKA (reference sequence). This clonotype was obtained from a woman aged 18-35 years in good health. The gene calls are TRBV20-1 and TRBJ2-5; 8 bases line up with TRBD1. Material: memory (CD45RO+) T cells sorted from blood. Written as DNA, the CDR3 is TGCAGTGCCCAGGACAGGGTCGTCGAGACCCAGTACTTC. This codes for CSAQDRVVETQYF.